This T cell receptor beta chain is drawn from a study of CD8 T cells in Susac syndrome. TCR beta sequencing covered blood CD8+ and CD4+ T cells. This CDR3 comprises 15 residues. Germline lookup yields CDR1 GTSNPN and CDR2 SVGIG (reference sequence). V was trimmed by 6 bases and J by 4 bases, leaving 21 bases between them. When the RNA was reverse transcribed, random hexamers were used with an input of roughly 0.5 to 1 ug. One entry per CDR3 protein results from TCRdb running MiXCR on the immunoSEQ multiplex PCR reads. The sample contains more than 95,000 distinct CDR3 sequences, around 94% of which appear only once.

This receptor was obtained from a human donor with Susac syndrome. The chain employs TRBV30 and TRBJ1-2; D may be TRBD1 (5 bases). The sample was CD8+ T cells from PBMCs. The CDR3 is CACPPGATDFYGYTF. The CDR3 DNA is TGTGCCTGTCCCCCTGGGGCCACCGATTTCTATGGCTACACCTTC.